These 21 T cell receptor beta chains were all obtained from the same sample, sequenced in a study of vaccination and CD4 T cells after COVID-19. The study sequenced cultured CD4+ T cell DNA using the Oncomine TCR Beta short-read assay. Via MiXCR, TCRdb re-called the PCR reads, giving one row per CDR3 protein. The sample comprises 16,000 or so distinct CDR3 sequences, about two fifths of which are singletons, and less than 9.5% rests with the top ten. No antigens are known for them. Treatment indicated: roughly 11-day PBMC culture with coronavirus spike peptide pools or control peptides (ViraFEST assay). The source material was CD4+ T cells from blood, cultured in vitro, sampled after SARS-CoV-2 vaccination. Receptor source: a human donor who had recovered from COVID-19.

The rearrangement links TRBV4-2 to TRBJ2-7, with 7 bases fitting TRBD1. The V segment lost 1 base and the J segment 2 bases; nucleotides outside the gene matches: 14. Germline V gene data show CDR1 as LGHNA and CDR2 as YNFKEQ. This CDR3 has 18 amino acids. The CDR3: CASSQGSKYRGFTYEQYF. In nucleotides, the CDR3 is TGTGCCAGCAGCCAAGGGTCAAAATACAGGGGCTTCACCTACGAGCAGTACTTC.

This chain uses TRBV2 with TRBJ1-1, with unresolved D. Trimming shortened V by 7 bases and J by 4 bases, and 10 bases separated the two germline ends. CDR1 and CDR2 from the germline V gene are SNHLY and FYNNEI. CDR3 length: 12 amino acids. CDR3 amino acids: CASTVIATEAFF. The CDR3 nucleotides are TGTGCCAGCACCGTGATAGCCACTGAAGCTTTCTTT.

This clonotype was counted only a few times. This sequence joins TRBV7-2 and TRBJ2-1; D remains ambiguous. V dropped 2 bases and J dropped 2 bases, with 13 bases sitting between them. Germline CDR1 is SGHTA and CDR2 is FQGNSA. This CDR3 region has 16 residues. CDR3 in amino acids: CASSLKLSIPYNEQFF. CDR3 DNA sequence: TGTGCCAGCAGCTTAAAATTGAGCATCCCCTACAATGAGCAGTTCTTC.

This clonotype has a handful of counts. This chain joins TRBV7-8 and TRBJ1-5; D is ambiguous. Trimming took 0 bases from V and 0 from J, leaving 6 bases between them. This CDR3 comprises 15 residues. Germline V gene data show CDR1 as SGHVS and CDR2 as FQNEAQ. CDR3 bases: TGTGCCAGCAGCTTAGCCGGGTATAGCAATCAGCCCCAGCATTTT. This gives the protein CASSLAGYSNQPQHF.

This chain uses TRBV6-1 with TRBJ2-1; 14 bases fit TRBD2. The V gene's germline CDR1 is MNHNS and CDR2 SASEGT. CDR3 length: 19 residues. Trimming took 1 base from V and 8 from J; bases not matched to a gene: 13. The chain's CDR3 is CASSEDGRPGLAGVYEQFF. DNA of the CDR3: TGTGCCAGCAGTGAAGACGGGAGACCGGGACTAGCGGGAGTATATGAGCAGTTCTTC.

The J gene is TRBJ2-1, the V gene TRBV20-1; possible D gene TRBD2, 5 bases. Trimming removed 1 base from V and 1 base from J, with 14 bases in between. The length of the CDR3 is 16 residues. The V gene's germline CDR1 is DFQATT and CDR2 SNEGSKA (reference sequence). CDR3 in amino acids: CSARVQSGLSYNEQFF. The CDR3 region has the DNA TGCAGTGCTAGAGTACAAAGCGGACTGTCCTACAATGAGCAGTTCTTC.

This clonotype was counted only a few times. This rearrangement joins TRBV11-2 to TRBJ1-6, with a possible D match to TRBD1 (5 bases). Germline CDR1 is SGHAT and CDR2 is FQNNGV. The CDR3 is 15 amino acids. With 1 base removed from V and 10 bases from J, the gap between germline ends came to 14 bases. CDR3 bases: TGTGCCAGCAGCTTAGTTTCCGGGGCCAGGTCACCCCTCCACTTT. Translated, it gives CASSLVSGARSPLHF. Full variable domain (outside the CDR3, taken from reference TRBV11-2 and TRBJ1-6): EAGVAQSPRYKIIEKRQSVAFWCNPISGHATLYWYQQILGQGPKLLIQFQNNGVVDDSQLPKDRFSAERLKGVDSTLKIQPAKLEDSAVYLCASSLVSGARSPLHFGNGTRLTVT.

The chain recombines TRBV30 with TRBJ2-7; 12 bases map to TRBD1. V trimming: 3 bases; J trimming: 2 bases; junction bases outside the gene matches: 5. The CDR3 has 15 residues. Germline V gives CDR1 GTSNPN, CDR2 SVGIG (reference sequence). Written as DNA, the CDR3 is TGTGCCTGGAGGGTGGGACAGGGGGCTACCTACGAGCAGTACTTC. This translates into CAWRVGQGATYEQYF.

This chain uses TRBV6-5 with TRBJ2-4; 11 positions agree with TRBD1. Per germline, CDR1 MNHEY and CDR2 SVGAGI. The CDR3 consists of 18 residues. J gave up 3 bases and V 4 bases, and 11 bases lay outside the gene matches. CDR3: CASSSRTGGGYSKNIQYF. CDR3 sequence (DNA): TGTGCCAGCAGTTCACGGACAGGGGGCGGTTATAGCAAAAACATTCAGTACTTC.

The V gene is TRBV27, the J gene TRBJ1-5, with 9 bases fitting TRBD1. In germline, CDR1 is MNHEY, CDR2 SMNVEV (reference sequence). V lost 6 bases to trimming and J lost 4 bases; unmatched junction nucleotides: 7. The CDR3 spans 15 residues. CDR3 region: CASSKGTGRNQPQHF. The CDR3 DNA is TGTGCCAGCAGCAAAGGGACAGGGAGAAATCAGCCCCAGCATTTT.

This CDR3 reads CSAPGGSTDTQYF. The CDR3 DNA reads TGCAGTGCCCCGGGGGGATCCACAGATACGCAGTATTTT. J is TRBJ2-3 and V is TRBV20-1, with 7 bases identical to TRBD2. V lost 6 bases to trimming and J lost 2 bases; unmatched junction nucleotides: 5. This CDR3 is built from 13 residues. Germline-derived CDR1 and CDR2 are DFQATT and SNEGSKA (reference sequence).

Concerning this clonotype itself: Compared with germline, one end of the junction differs, possibly owing to a read error. The V call is TRBV7-9, the J call TRBJ2-1, with TRBD2 matching 11 bases. CDR3 length: 17 residues. CDR1 SEHNR and CDR2 FQNEAQ come from the germline V gene (reference sequence). This CDR3 is CASSRRLAGYSCNEQFF. In DNA form, the CDR3 reads TGTGCCAGCAGCCGCCGACTAGCGGGATACTCCTGCAATGAGCAGTTCTTC.

This clonotype was seen a handful of times. The chain recombines TRBV5-1 with TRBJ2-3; TRBD2 matches 14 bases. The germline CDR1 and CDR2 sequences are SGHRS and YFSETQ. V was pared by 3 bases and J by 1 base, with 7 bases of the junction left unmatched. The CDR3 runs 18 residues. The CDR3 DNA is TGCGCCAGCAGCTCGGCGAGGGGACTAGCGGGAGGCACAGATACGCAGTATTTT. It yields the protein CASSSARGLAGGTDTQYF.

This clonotype was counted a few times. The rearrangement uses TRBV27 and TRBJ2-7, with 7 bases fitting TRBD2. Losses at the gene ends were 5 bases for V and 2 bases for J; bases not matched to a gene: 6. Germline values: CDR1 MNHEY, CDR2 SMNVEV (reference sequence). CDR3 length: 14 residues. The CDR3 DNA reads TGTGCCAGCAGTAGCGGGACGCTGCCCTACGAGCAGTACTTC. Residues: CASSSGTLPYEQYF.

There are a few counts of this clonotype. This rearrangement joins TRBV15 to TRBJ2-3, with unresolved D. V lost 0 bases, J lost 5 bases, and 12 bases lay in between. CDR3 length: 15 amino acids. Germline CDR1 and CDR2: LNHNV and YYDKDF (reference sequence). The CDR3 nucleotides read TGTGCCACCAGCAGAGATTTGGGTGTCGGAGATACGCAGTATTTT. Protein product: CATSRDLGVGDTQYF. The full variable domain, in which reference TRBV15 and TRBJ2-3 provide the parts outside the CDR3, is DAMVIQNPRYQVTQFGKPVTLSCSQTLNHNVMYWYQQKSSQAPKLLFHYYDKDFNNEADTPDNFQSRRPNTSFCFLDIRSPGLGDTAMYLCATSRDLGVGDTQYFGPGTRLTVL.

This clonotype was observed a handful of times. The V call is TRBV24-1, the J call TRBJ2-7; 9 bases match TRBD1. The CDR3 spans 15 residues. V lost 2 bases, J lost 5 bases, and 6 bases stayed unmatched. Germline CDR1 KGHDR, CDR2 SFDVKD. As DNA, the CDR3 is TGTGCCACCAGTGATTCCGGGACAGGGTTGGACGAGCAGTACTTC. This sequence encodes CATSDSGTGLDEQYF.

The chain carries TRBV7-3 and TRBJ2-1; 10 nucleotides align to TRBD2. Per the germline V gene, CDR1 is SGHTA and CDR2 is FQGTGA. The junction had 9 bases not matched to a gene; V was cut back by 2 bases and J by 5 bases. The CDR3 is 17 residues long. CDR3 sequence (DNA): TGTGCCAGCAGCTTACGAGCGGGAGGGCCTAGGGACAATGAGCAGTTCTTC. This codes for CASSLRAGGPRDNEQFF.

This chain joins TRBV6-1 and TRBJ2-5; a weak D match, TRBD1 (6 bases). Germline assignment: CDR1 MNHNS and CDR2 SASEGT. CDR3 length: 13 amino acids. V was shortened by 3 bases and J by 7 bases, with 12 bases between the two germline ends. This chain's CDR3 is CASSDPGQPTQYF. DNA for the CDR3: TGTGCCAGCAGTGACCCGGGACAACCGACCCAGTACTTC.

The V call is TRBV19, the J call TRBJ2-1, with 10 bases aligning to TRBD2. Germline loops: CDR1 LNHDA, CDR2 SQIVND (reference sequence). With V trimmed by 4 bases and J by 9 bases, 9 bases remained unmatched. CDR3 size: 15 residues. The CDR3: CASSRGLAGDTEQFF. In nucleotides, the CDR3 is TGTGCCAGTAGTAGGGGGCTAGCGGGAGACACTGAGCAGTTCTTC. The whole variable domain, filled in from reference TRBV19 and TRBJ2-1, reads DGGITQSPKYLFRKEGQNVTLSCEQNLNHDAMYWYRQDPGQGLRLIYYSQIVNDFQKGDIAEGYSVSREKKESFPLTVTSAQKNPTAFYLCASSRGLAGDTEQFFGPGTRLTVL.

The genes are TRBV29-1 and TRBJ2-4; D could derive from TRBD1 or TRBD2 (6 bases each). Germline lookup yields CDR1 SQVTM and CDR2 ANQGSEA. Deletions cut 8 bases from V and 3 bases from J, with 11 bases between. The CDR3 sequence is 12 residues long. The CDR3 DNA reads as TGCAGCACTAGGGGGGACAAAAACATTCAGTACTTC. This gives the protein CSTRGDKNIQYF.

This clonotype was counted only a few times. The genes are TRBV28 and TRBJ2-3, with 10 nucleotides matching TRBD2. Germline loops: CDR1 MDHEN, CDR2 SYDVKM. The J segment lost 2 bases and the V segment lost 7 bases, leaving 6 bases of the junction unmatched. This CDR3 contains 15 residues. Here the CDR3 DNA reads TGTGCCAGCAACCAAGCGGGAGGGGTCACAGATACGCAGTATTTT. Encoded protein: CASNQAGGVTDTQYF. The full variable domain, completed using reference TRBV28 and TRBJ2-3, is DVKVTQSSRYLVKRTGEKVFLECVQDMDHENMFWYRQDPGLGLRLIYFSYDVKMKEKGDIPEGYSVSREKKERFSLILESASTNQTSMYLCASNQAGGVTDTQYFGPGTRLTVL.